The clone carrying this T cell receptor (beta chain) was recorded once. One end of the junction varies from germline; a read error may be responsible. This record comes from a study of blood T cell repertoires in COVID-19. Overall study: Acute-phase and convalescent COVID-19 samples originated in the United States, Italy and Spain. Sample material is recorded as cDNA or gDNA derived from T cells, B-cell-depleted T cells, or PBMCs.

In the authors' methods: Reference gene primer amplification in the assay estimated nucleated cell counts. Clones were sequenced by immunoSEQ multiplex PCR, and TCRdb holds only the in-frame ones, with some missing. From that table come the V and J calls and clone size; the DNA was used to work out D and trimming. The table has 130,000 or so clones, roughly 89% seen once. Seattle patients were enrolled during active infection and followed longitudinally. The CDR3 extends over 13 amino acids. The germline V gene encodes CDR1 SNHLY and CDR2 FYNNEI. Sequenced sample: peripheral blood. The chain has TRBV2 and TRBJ2-7, with 8 bases matching TRBD2. The clonotype was recovered from a man younger than 40 with COVID-19, enrolled during active disease. CDR3 residues: CATRMGSGGPHLF. CDR3 coding DNA: TGTGCCACCAGGATGGGGTCGGGAGGGCCTCATCTCTTC.